The next 30 T cell receptor beta chains were all read from a single sample in a study of T cell repertoires in aging, cancer and after chemotherapy. Multiplex touch-down PCR with TRB-A/B primers amplified rearranged V-D-J TRB sequences. TCRdb re-analysed the multiplex PCR reads in MiXCR, keeping a single row per CDR3 protein. Among around 11,000 distinct CDR3 sequences listed, 30% to 40% were seen once. Peripheral blood genomic DNA, not sorted cells or RNA, was the template. Sequencing input: blood. Source of these receptors: a human donor in good health.

The chain has TRBV18 and TRBJ2-7, with D uncertain. Trimming shortened V by 6 bases and J by 2 bases, and 11 bases separated the two germline ends. Germline V gene lookup returns CDR1 KGHSH and CDR2 LQKENI. The CDR3 extends over 13 amino acids. The CDR3 sequence is CASSRSSPYEQYF. DNA of the CDR3: TGTGCCAGCTCCCGAAGTTCCCCCTACGAGCAGTACTTC.

This clonotype was found a few times. V and J are TRBV11-2 and TRBJ2-1; D is unclear. The CDR3 runs 13 residues. The germline V gene encodes CDR1 SGHAT and CDR2 FQNNGV. V was clipped by 1 base and J by 7 bases, with 8 bases between them. As DNA, the CDR3 is TGTGCCAGCAGCTTAGCTTTGGGGAATGAGCAGTTCTTC. Its translation: CASSLALGNEQFF. Drawing the rest from reference TRBV11-2 and TRBJ2-1, the complete variable domain is EAGVAQSPRYKIIEKRQSVAFWCNPISGHATLYWYQQILGQGPKLLIQFQNNGVVDDSQLPKDRFSAERLKGVDSTLKIQPAKLEDSAVYLCASSLALGNEQFFGPGTRLTVL.

This rearrangement joins TRBV10-1 to TRBJ2-3, with 14 bases fitting TRBD2. The length of the CDR3 is 14 residues. Germline V lookup: CDR1 WNHNN, CDR2 SYGVQD (reference sequence). The trim removed 2 bases at V and 12 bases at J, leaving 4 bases unmatched. CDR3 sequence reads: CASSEAGLAGAQYF. The CDR3 region has the DNA TGCGCCAGCAGTGAGGCGGGACTAGCGGGGGCCCAGTATTTT.

This clonotype was seen a handful of times. One end of the junction is discordant with germline, which a read error may explain. As DNA, the CDR3 is TGTGCCAGCAGCCTAACTAGGGACACAGATACGCAGTATTTT. Translation gives CASSLTRDTDTQYF. The gene calls are TRBV7-3 and TRBJ2-3; tentatively, D is TRBD2 (5 bases). The germline CDR1 and CDR2 sequences are SGHTA and FQGTGA. This CDR3 has 14 residues.

J is TRBJ1-5 and V is TRBV6-1, with D perhaps TRBD1 (5 bases). CDR3 length equals 15 residues. In germline, CDR1 is MNHNS, CDR2 SASEGT. V dropped 4 bases and J dropped 2 bases, with 12 bases sitting between them. CDR3 in amino acids: CASSVGAGGNQPQHF. CDR3 nucleotides: TGTGCCAGCAGTGTTGGGGCGGGGGGCAATCAGCCCCAGCATTTT.

CDR3 protein: CASSLAGTGTGELFF. The CDR3 region has the DNA TGTGCCAGCAGCTTGGCAGGTACGGGCACCGGGGAGCTGTTTTTT. The V and J genes are TRBV5-4 and TRBJ2-2, with no clear D. CDR1 is SGHNT, CDR2 YYREEE, per germline (reference sequence). Deletions cut 0 bases from V and 4 bases from J, with 10 bases between. The length of the CDR3 is 15 residues.

The chain combines TRBV6-1 with TRBJ1-3; D is unresolved. Deletions cut 5 bases from V and 4 bases from J, with 9 bases between. The germline gives CDR1 MNHNS, CDR2 SASEGT. The CDR3 runs to 13 residues. CDR3 nucleotides: TGTGCCAGCAGTACCTTACAGGGAAACACCATATATTTT. Its translation: CASSTLQGNTIYF.

Remarks on this clonotype: Germline is not matched at one junction end, which may reflect a read error. The V gene is TRBV11-2, the J gene TRBJ2-3, with a possible D match to TRBD2 (7 bases). CDR1 is SGHAT, CDR2 FQNNGV, per germline. This CDR3 is 16 amino acids long. The CDR3 protein is CASSLGGGRSTDTLYF. CDR3 nucleotide sequence: TGTGCCAGCAGCTTGGGAGGGGGGCGAAGCACAGATACGCTGTATTTT.

The genes are TRBV12-3 or TRBV12-4 and TRBJ2-6; TRBD2 is a possible D gene (6 bases). The CDR3 consists of 17 residues. V was pared by 4 bases and J by 0 bases, with 13 bases between. CDR3 in amino acids: CASSWGVLFSGANVLTF. CDR3 sequence (DNA): TGTGCCAGCAGTTGGGGGGTCTTGTTCTCTGGGGCCAACGTCCTGACTTTC.

This clonotype was recorded a few times. The chain couples TRBV19 to TRBJ1-2; TRBD1 agrees at 7 bases. The germline gives CDR1 LNHDA, CDR2 SQIVND (reference sequence). CDR3 length: 15 residues. The J segment lost 4 bases and the V segment lost 3 bases, leaving 8 bases of the junction unmatched. The CDR3 DNA follows: TGTGCCAGTAGTATCCCCCAGGGGGGAAGCTATGGCTACACCTTC. It translates to CASSIPQGGSYGYTF. The full variable domain, rest sourced from reference TRBV19 and TRBJ1-2, is DGGITQSPKYLFRKEGQNVTLSCEQNLNHDAMYWYRQDPGQGLRLIYYSQIVNDFQKGDIAEGYSVSREKKESFPLTVTSAQKNPTAFYLCASSIPQGGSYGYTFGSGTRLTVV.

The chain combines TRBV30 with TRBJ1-4, with D perhaps matching TRBD1 (5 bases). The CDR3 length is 15 residues. Germline assignment: CDR1 GTSNPN and CDR2 SVGIG (reference sequence). V was shortened by 3 bases and J by 5 bases, with 16 bases between the two germline ends. The CDR3 bases are TGTGCCTGGAGGCGGCTTGGGGCGGGGAATGAAAAACTGTTTTTT. Its protein product is CAWRRLGAGNEKLFF.

The V gene is TRBV2, the J gene TRBJ1-2; unclear D gene. Germline-derived CDR1 and CDR2 are SNHLY and FYNNEI. The CDR3 spans 11 residues. Trimming pared 7 bases from V and 2 bases from J, leaving 5 bases between. The DNA of the CDR3 is TGTGCCAGCACAGAGAACTATGGCTACACCTTC. Its translation is CASTENYGYTF.

This clonotype was found a few times. The gene calls are TRBV19 and TRBJ1-4; 7 nucleotides line up with TRBD1. The CDR3 totals 15 residues. Losses at the gene ends were 5 bases for V and 8 bases for J; bases not matched to a gene: 11. The germline gives CDR1 LNHDA, CDR2 SQIVND (reference sequence). The CDR3 loop is CASSYARGLREKLFF. CDR3 nucleotides: TGTGCCAGTAGTTACGCGAGGGGGCTCCGGGAAAAACTGTTTTTT.

This clonotype was seen more than once but under ten times. The V gene is TRBV7-3, the J gene TRBJ2-3, with D unclear. Germline V gives CDR1 SGHTA, CDR2 FQGTGA. CDR3 length equals 13 residues. V dropped 1 base and J dropped 2 bases, with 4 bases sitting between them. This chain's CDR3 is CASSLIATDTQYF. CDR3 DNA sequence: TGTGCCAGCAGCTTAATAGCCACAGATACGCAGTATTTT.

V is TRBV28 and J is TRBJ1-3; TRBD1 matches 9 bases. From germline, CDR1 is MDHEN and CDR2 SYDVKM. J was trimmed by 4 bases and V by 5 bases; bases with no gene match: 9. The CDR3 runs 16 residues. CDR3 nucleotide sequence: TGTGCCAGCAGTATTGACAGGGGGTCGAAAGGAAACACCATATATTTT. It encodes CASSIDRGSKGNTIYF.

This clonotype has more than one count but fewer than ten. V and J are TRBV30 and TRBJ2-1, with TRBD1 as a possible D gene (7 bases). Germline CDR1 reads GTSNPN; CDR2 reads SVGIG (reference sequence). Trimming took 0 bases from V and 8 from J, leaving 20 bases between them. The CDR3 is made up of 16 amino acids. CDR3 protein: CAWSVKGAGRVYEQFF. The CDR3, as DNA: TGTGCCTGGAGTGTAAAGGGGGCGGGACGAGTCTATGAGCAGTTCTTC.

This chain uses TRBV5-4 with TRBJ1-5; a possible D gene is TRBD1 (6 bases). Germline CDR1 reads SGHNT; CDR2 reads YYREEE (reference sequence). There are 15 residues in the CDR3. Trimming took 0 bases from V and 4 from J, leaving 11 bases between them. Here the CDR3 reads CASSLDRAANQPQHF. Written as DNA, the CDR3 is TGTGCCAGCAGCTTGGACAGGGCGGCAAATCAGCCCCAGCATTTT.

The CDR3 DNA is TGTGCCACCTTCAGCGGGGGATCCAATCAGCCCCAGCATTTT. This sequence encodes CATFSGGSNQPQHF. J is TRBJ1-5 and V is TRBV6-6; D is perhaps TRBD1 (5 bases). Germline V gene lookup returns CDR1 MNHNY and CDR2 SVGAGI (reference sequence). V was trimmed by 10 bases and J by 3 bases, leaving 16 bases between them. The CDR3 sequence is 14 residues long.

The chain uses TRBV20-1 and TRBJ1-2; D ambiguous. The CDR3 loop spans 9 amino acids. Germline CDR1 reads DFQATT; CDR2 reads SNEGSKA (reference sequence). The CDR3 DNA is TGCAGCCCCGATCGTGGCTACACCTTC. Its translation: CSPDRGYTF.

A few counts support this clonotype. The chain joins TRBV7-6 to TRBJ1-2; the D gene is possibly TRBD1 (6 bases). V shed 1 base and J shed 4 bases, with 13 bases lying between them. The CDR3 loop spans 15 amino acids. Germline V CDR1 and CDR2: SGHVS, FNYEAQ. The CDR3, as DNA: TGTGCCAGCAGCTTAGGGCCCACGGACAGCTATGGCTACACCTTC. It specifies CASSLGPTDSYGYTF.

CDR3 DNA sequence: TGTGCCAGCAGTTACGGGGGACAGGGAGGCTCACCCCTCCACTTT. Encoded protein: CASSYGGQGGSPLHF. The rearrangement links TRBV6-5 to TRBJ1-6; 9 bases are shared with TRBD1. The CDR3 is made up of 15 amino acids. Germline assignment: CDR1 MNHEY and CDR2 SVGAGI. After removal of 2 bases from V and 10 bases from J, the junction contained 6 bases not matched to a gene.

This sequence joins TRBV5-4 and TRBJ1-6, with D possibly being TRBD1 (5 bases). V was trimmed by 0 bases and J by 7 bases, leaving 14 bases between them. From germline, CDR1 is SGHNT and CDR2 YYREEE (reference sequence). The CDR3 consists of 16 residues. The CDR3 DNA follows: TGTGCCAGCAGCTTGGACTCGGGACGGAAAAATTCACCCCTCCACTTT. Protein product: CASSLDSGRKNSPLHF.

The V call is TRBV7-4, the J call TRBJ2-4; D is unclear. The ends were cut back, 4 bases at V and 1 base at J, with 14 bases in the middle. The CDR3 has 16 residues. Germline CDR1 reads SGHVT; CDR2 reads SQSDAQ. The CDR3 sequence: CASSSRQRSAKNIQYF. Written as DNA, the CDR3 is TGTGCCAGCAGCTCACGCCAAAGGTCCGCCAAAAACATTCAGTACTTC.

The sample holds a few counts of this clonotype. The chain combines TRBV15 with TRBJ2-5, with D uncertain. The CDR3 sequence is 13 residues long. Between the trimmed V and J ends, which lost 0 bases and 5 bases, there was a span of 7 bases. The germline V gene encodes CDR1 LNHNV and CDR2 YYDKDF (reference sequence). The CDR3 sequence: CATSRDLKETQYF. The CDR3 bases are TGTGCCACCAGCAGAGATTTGAAGGAGACCCAGTACTTC.

The chain links TRBV19 to TRBJ2-7, with 9 bases lining up with TRBD2. CDR1 and CDR2 (germline): LNHDA, SQIVND (reference sequence). After removal of 7 bases from V and 0 bases from J, the junction contained 4 bases not matched to a gene. There are 14 residues in the CDR3. This chain's CDR3 is CASKASGNSYEQYF. The CDR3 DNA sequence: TGTGCCAGTAAAGCTAGCGGGAACTCCTACGAGCAGTACTTC.

V and J are TRBV27 and TRBJ1-4, with TRBD1 matching over 7 bases. The ends lost 6 bases at V and 4 bases at J; junction bases unmatched: 5. Germline CDR1 and CDR2: MNHEY and SMNVEV (reference sequence). The CDR3 covers 14 residues. The CDR3 is CASSRTGHNEKLFF. The CDR3 DNA reads TGTGCCAGCAGCCGGACAGGTCATAATGAAAAACTGTTTTTT.

Judged by abundance, this clonotype is medium-sized. The J gene is TRBJ1-5, the V gene TRBV5-5; a possible D gene is TRBD1 (5 bases). Germline V lookup: CDR1 SGHKS, CDR2 YYEKEE (reference sequence). Trimming shortened V by 2 bases and J by 4 bases, and 10 bases separated the two germline ends. The CDR3 length is 14 residues. In DNA form, the CDR3 reads TGTGCCAGCAGCTTCCGGGACGGTAATCAGCCCCAGCATTTT. Residues: CASSFRDGNQPQHF. Full variable domain (missing parts from reference TRBV5-5 and TRBJ1-5): DAGVTQSPTHLIKTRGQQVTLRCSPISGHKSVSWYQQVLGQGPQFIFQYYEKEERGRGNFPDRFSARQFPNYSSELNVNALLLGDSALYLCASSFRDGNQPQHFGDGTRLSIL.

V is TRBV30 and J is TRBJ2-2; D might be TRBD1 (6 bases). CDR1 is GTSNPN and CDR2 is SVGIG in the germline V gene (reference sequence). This CDR3 has 15 amino acids. Trimming shortened V by 2 bases and J by 3 bases, and 13 bases separated the two germline ends. The chain's CDR3 is CAWSSRGRDTGELFF. The DNA for the CDR3 is TGTGCCTGGAGTAGCAGGGGACGGGACACCGGGGAGCTGTTTTTT.

This clonotype was counted a single time. The rearrangement uses TRBV7-2 and TRBJ2-1; weak D call: TRBD1 (7 bases). Trimming shortened V by 8 bases and J by 10 bases, and 15 bases separated the two germline ends. In germline, CDR1 is SGHTA, CDR2 FQGNSA. The length of the CDR3 is 12 residues. The CDR3 loop reads CASGLQGGEQFF. The CDR3 region has the DNA TGTGCCAGCGGTTTGCAGGGGGGCGAGCAGTTCTTC.

This clonotype was detected a few times. V is TRBV20-1 and J is TRBJ1-1; tentatively, D is TRBD1 (5 bases). Germline CDR1 is DFQATT and CDR2 is SNEGSKA (reference sequence). Trimming removed 3 bases at V and 0 bases at J, with 11 bases between. The CDR3 sequence is 14 residues long. CDR3 amino acids: CSARGPGLNTEAFF. DNA of the CDR3: TGCAGTGCTAGGGGACCGGGCCTGAACACTGAAGCTTTCTTT.